A selection of T cell receptor beta chains follows, all from one sample in a study of monozygotic twins with inflammatory bowel disease. TCRdb re-called the 5' RACE reads, yielding one record per CDR3 amino acid sequence without DNA. The sample holds around 380,000 distinct CDR3 sequences. Sequencing input: blood. Every receptor here comes from a human donor with ulcerative colitis or Crohn's disease, or a healthy co-twin of an affected twin (not recorded which). Each CDR3 is given with its conserved first and last residue.

length	V	J	CDR3
14	TRBV10-3	TRBJ2-7	CAISDGRGGHEQYF
13	TRBV12-3/TRBV12-4	TRBJ1-5	CASRSTGNQPQHF
16	TRBV12-3/TRBV12-4	TRBJ2-1	CASSPQSGSVRNEQFF
16	TRBV12-3/TRBV12-4	TRBJ1-6	CASTRFGGVGNSPLHF
15	TRBV12-3/TRBV12-4	TRBJ1-6	CASSLSRQGNSPLHF
13	TRBV3-1	TRBJ1-2	CASSQGRGYGYTF
13	TRBV20-1	TRBJ1-5	CSARRGVKQPQHF
13	TRBV5-4	TRBJ1-2	CASSSTDFYGYTF
15	TRBV7-2	TRBJ1-1	CASSLETGTGHEAFF
14	TRBV3-1	TRBJ2-3	CASSRWRGTDTQYF
13	TRBV29-1	TRBJ2-7	CSVELGVTYEQYF
15	TRBV30	TRBJ2-2	CAWTRRDRGSGELFF
14	TRBV4-1	TRBJ1-1	CASKSALQNTEAFF
14	TRBV5-1	TRBJ2-6	CASSLGRGANVLTF
16	TRBV24-1	TRBJ2-6	CATSPTGSSGANVLTF
14	TRBV5-1	TRBJ1-4	CASSLDSTNEKLFF
16	TRBV5-1	TRBJ1-6	CASSSDSNHYNSPLHF
11	TRBV6-6	TRBJ1-1	CASGPEFQAFF
13	TRBV20-1	TRBJ1-2	CSASRGLDYGYTF
14	TRBV5-1	TRBJ2-5	CASSVTGVQETQYF